This is a list of T cell receptor beta chains from one sample in a study of T cells expressing NK-cell markers. TCRdb reprocessed the 5' RACE reads and keeps a single row for each CDR3 protein, giving no DNA. Listed are 150,000 to 180,000 distinct CDR3 sequences; around a third falls within the top ten. The sequenced sample consisted of blood T cells: a sorted CD56 or NKG2C T cell subset, CD4+ or CD8+ T cells, or bulk PBMC T cells (not recorded which). All receptors derive from a woman aged 45-65 years in good health. CDR3s include the opening cysteine and the closing phenylalanine or tryptophan. Fields, in order: V gene, J gene, CDR3 protein.

>TRBV6-1|TRBJ2-1
CASSEAPTNYNEQFF
>TRBV14|TRBJ1-1
CASSQALGTEAFF
>TRBV7-9|TRBJ1-1
CAYQGLNTEAFF
>TRBV27|TRBJ2-3
CATGDAWANTQYF
>TRBV18|TRBJ2-7
CASSPSQGTPYEQYF
>TRBV20-1|TRBJ1-1
CSAREGGFTEAFF
>TRBV5-6|TRBJ2-3
CASSLASSPDTQYF
>TRBV2|TRBJ2-1
CASRGSGINNEQFF
>TRBV29-1|TRBJ1-1
CRVDLQGGTTEAFF
>TRBV27|TRBJ2-1
CASSAAGTSGSWVQFF
>TRBV7-9|TRBJ2-5
CASSSGQGPRETQYF
>TRBV24-1|TRBJ2-1
CASGTSSYNEQFF